Following are 28 T cell receptor beta chains from one sample sequenced in a study of OX40 agonist ivuxolimab in advanced cancers. Library method: the immunoSEQ multiplex PCR assay. This immuneACCESS table, as held by TCRdb, lists in-frame sequences with V and J called but not all clones. Of the missing ones, under half trace to an unresolved V gene in checked studies; the others have no known cause. This sample has approximately 82,000 clones in its table, and around 78% of those were observed once. Over 0.7% of the sample is held by the ten biggest clonotypes. This specimen was CD4+ or CD8+ T cells sorted from blood, taken in a trial of the OX40 agonist ivuxolimab. The receptors stem from an adult with an advanced solid tumor such as melanoma, head and neck, liver or kidney cancer.

The chain carries TRBV10-2 and TRBJ2-5; 10 nucleotides match TRBD2. Trimming took 5 bases from V and 5 from J; bases not matched to a gene: 8. From germline, CDR1 is WSHSY and CDR2 SAAADI. The CDR3 loop spans 15 amino acids. The CDR3, as DNA: TGCGCCAGCAGTTGGTCTAGCGGGGGTCAGGAGACCCAGTACTTC. It is translated as CASSWSSGGQETQYF.

The V call is TRBV2, the J call TRBJ2-3; D might be TRBD1 or TRBD2, each matching 5 bases. Germline values: CDR1 SNHLY, CDR2 FYNNEI. V was pared by 6 bases and J by 8 bases, with 21 bases between. CDR3 length: 15 residues. CDR3 nucleotide sequence: TGTGCCAGCAGCGCGGAGTCAGGGACCTCAGGTACGCAGTATTTT. Its protein is CASSAESGTSGTQYF.

The chain couples TRBV18 to TRBJ1-1, with unresolved D. V was shortened by 5 bases and J by 4 bases, with 14 bases between the two germline ends. The germline V gene has CDR1 KGHSH and CDR2 LQKENI. The CDR3 is 14 residues long. The CDR3 region is CASSFTRDRTEAFF. The CDR3 DNA reads as TGTGCCAGCTCATTTACTAGGGATCGCACTGAAGCTTTCTTT.

The V call is TRBV2, the J call TRBJ2-4, with a weak D call TRBD2 (5 bases). Germline V gene lookup returns CDR1 SNHLY and CDR2 FYNNEI. Trimming stripped 8 bases from V and 0 bases from J, with 14 bases between. CDR3 length: 15 amino acids. The CDR3 loop reads CASDPGTLAKNIQYF. CDR3 DNA: TGTGCCAGCGATCCGGGAACACTAGCCAAAAACATTCAGTACTTC.

This sequence joins TRBV11-2 and TRBJ2-1; 9 bases are shared with TRBD2. CDR3 length equals 15 residues. Looked up from germline, CDR1 is SGHAT and CDR2 is FQNNGV. The ends lost 3 bases at V and 5 bases at J; junction bases unmatched: 5. CDR3 nucleotides: TGTGCCAGCAGCTTGGCGGGGGGGATAAACAATGAGCAGTTCTTC. Residues: CASSLAGGINNEQFF.

The CDR3 spells CASSEVWGGTGELFF. DNA for the CDR3: TGTGCCAGCAGTGAGGTCTGGGGGGGCACCGGGGAGCTGTTTTTT. The chain carries TRBV6-1 and TRBJ2-2; 7 bases fit TRBD2. V lost 3 bases to trimming and J lost 4 bases; unmatched junction nucleotides: 5. Per germline, CDR1 MNHNS and CDR2 SASEGT. The CDR3 runs 15 residues.

V and J are TRBV9 and TRBJ1-3; no firm D call. CDR1 and CDR2 from the germline V gene are SGDLS and YYNGEE. Trimming removed 0 bases from V and 0 bases from J, with 7 bases in between. CDR3 length: 15 residues. CDR3 sequence: CASSVGRLSGNTIYF. CDR3 DNA: TGTGCCAGCAGCGTAGGACGCCTCTCTGGAAACACCATATATTTT. Together with reference TRBV9 and TRBJ1-3, the CDR3 gives the full variable domain: DSGVTQTPKHLITATGQRVTLRCSPRSGDLSVYWYQQSLDQGLQFLIQYYNGEERAKGNILERFSAQQFPDLHSELNLSSLELGDSALYFCASSVGRLSGNTIYFGEGSWLTVV.

The CDR3 bases are TGTGCCAGCAGCTTGTACCGCCCTCGGAGGGCCAATGAGCAGTTCTTC. This sequence encodes CASSLYRPRRANEQFF. V is TRBV5-5 and J is TRBJ2-1; a possible D gene is TRBD2 (6 bases). The CDR3 has 16 residues. Germline V gene sequence: CDR1 SGHKS, CDR2 YYEKEE (reference sequence). V was pared by 1 base and J by 6 bases, with 17 bases between.

This chain connects TRBV10-2 to TRBJ2-3, with TRBD2 as a possible D gene (7 bases). Deletions cut 3 bases from V and 3 bases from J, with 13 bases between. The CDR3 length is 15 residues. Germline V gene lookup returns CDR1 WSHSY and CDR2 SAAADI. In DNA, the CDR3 is TGCGCCAGCAGTGAATGGCGGGGGCTGACAGATACGCAGTATTTT. This translates into CASSEWRGLTDTQYF.

This clone appeared a few times. This chain connects TRBV19 to TRBJ1-1; 7 bases are shared with TRBD1. Germline-derived CDR1 and CDR2 are LNHDA and SQIVND (reference sequence). With V trimmed by 0 bases and J by 5 bases, 12 bases remained unmatched. This CDR3 has 17 amino acids. This CDR3 reads CASSIDLLQGRGTEAFF. DNA for the CDR3: TGTGCCAGTAGTATAGATCTCCTACAGGGGAGGGGAACTGAAGCTTTCTTT.

The genes are TRBV30 and TRBJ2-2; D might be TRBD2 (5 bases). V was pared by 3 bases and J by 6 bases, with 14 bases between. CDR3 length equals 14 residues. Germline V lookup: CDR1 GTSNPN, CDR2 SVGIG (reference sequence). The DNA of the CDR3 is TGTGCCTGGAGAATGCCGTTCGGGGCCGGGGAGCTGTTTTTT. Translating gives CAWRMPFGAGELFF.

This clone was recorded once. This chain links TRBV29-1 with TRBJ2-7, with 11 bases that match TRBD1. The CDR3 covers 15 residues. The junction had 8 bases not matched to a gene; V was cut back by 0 bases and J by 7 bases. Germline V gives CDR1 SQVTM, CDR2 ANQGSEA. The CDR3 DNA reads TGCAGCGTTGAAGAGGTGGGGACAGGGGGGAGGGAGCAGTACTTC. Encoded protein: CSVEEVGTGGREQYF.

The V call is TRBV20-1, the J call TRBJ1-2; D gene uncertain. Per the germline V gene, CDR1 is DFQATT and CDR2 is SNEGSKA (reference sequence). The CDR3 consists of 11 residues. V lost 5 bases to trimming and J lost 2 bases, with 6 bases between them. CDR3 sequence: CSAWENYGYTF. The CDR3, as DNA: TGCAGTGCTTGGGAAAACTATGGCTACACCTTC.

CDR3 residues: CASSQGQSSSPLHF. The CDR3 coding sequence is TGTGCCAGCAGCCAGGGACAGAGCTCATCACCCCTCCACTTT. This chain uses TRBV5-4 with TRBJ1-6; 7 bases are shared with TRBD1. Germline assignment: CDR1 SGHNT and CDR2 YYREEE (reference sequence). The ends lost 4 bases at V and 10 bases at J; junction bases unmatched: 8. This CDR3 has 14 amino acids.

This rearrangement joins TRBV5-8 to TRBJ1-2; weak D call: TRBD1 (6 bases). The CDR3 runs to 14 residues. Per the germline V gene, CDR1 is SGHTS and CDR2 is YDEGEE. The ends were cut back, 5 bases at V and 4 bases at J, with 15 bases in the middle. This CDR3 is CASRLSGDTYGYTF. In nucleotides, the CDR3 is TGTGCCAGCAGGCTCTCAGGGGACACCTATGGCTACACCTTC.

The chain combines TRBV6-6 with TRBJ1-2; D ambiguous. The V gene lost 2 bases and the J gene lost 2 bases, with 6 bases spanning the gap. The germline gives CDR1 MNHNY, CDR2 SVGAGI (reference sequence). The CDR3 loop spans 13 amino acids. The CDR3 reads CASSYESNYGYTF. The CDR3 DNA reads TGTGCCAGCAGTTACGAGTCAAACTATGGCTACACCTTC.

The J gene is TRBJ2-3, the V gene TRBV12-5, with a possible D match to TRBD2 (6 bases). Germline CDR1 is LGHNT and CDR2 is FRNRAP. The V end was cut by 7 bases, the J end by 3 bases, with 11 bases between. The CDR3 loop spans 13 amino acids. CDR3 nucleotides: TGTGCTAGTGCGGAGGGTTGGACAGATACGCAGTATTTT. Encoded protein: CASAEGWTDTQYF.

This clone was counted only a few times. The rearrangement joins TRBV19 to TRBJ1-2; perhaps TRBD1 as D (5 bases). The V and J ends lost 3 bases and 8 bases respectively, with 16 bases between them. Looked up from germline, CDR1 is LNHDA and CDR2 is SQIVND (reference sequence). The CDR3 is made up of 14 amino acids. CDR3 nucleotides: TGTGCCAGTAGTATCGGCCAGGGAACAGGCGGCTACACCTTC. Amino acid sequence: CASSIGQGTGGYTF.

Within the sample, this clone is medium-sized. The V gene is TRBV7-9, the J gene TRBJ2-5; D call uncertain. The V gene's germline CDR1 is SEHNR and CDR2 FQNEAQ (reference sequence). V was cut by 0 bases and J by 3 bases, with 2 bases left in between. The length of the CDR3 is 12 residues. As DNA, the CDR3 is TGTGCCAGCAGCTTAGCTAAAGAGACCCAGTACTTC. This translates into CASSLAKETQYF.

The J gene is TRBJ1-1, the V gene TRBV7-6; no clear D gene. The CDR3 extends over 14 amino acids. Trimming stripped 1 base from V and 3 bases from J, with 9 bases between. CDR1 SGHVS and CDR2 FNYEAQ come from the germline V gene. The CDR3 region is CASSLDGVYTEAFF. In DNA form, the CDR3 reads TGTGCCAGCAGCTTAGATGGGGTGTACACTGAAGCTTTCTTT.

The chain uses TRBV28 and TRBJ1-2; no reliable D call. The CDR3 covers 15 residues. V was clipped by 5 bases and J by 3 bases, with 16 bases between them. Germline V gene data show CDR1 as MDHEN and CDR2 as SYDVKM. The CDR3 bases are TGTGCCAGCAGTCCAGGCCCGGGTGGTTACTATGGCTACACCTTC. This encodes CASSPGPGGYYGYTF.

This clone came up a few times. This CDR3 is CASSQEPTGHTGELFF. Written as DNA, the CDR3 is TGTGCCAGCAGCCAAGAGCCGACAGGGCACACCGGGGAGCTGTTTTTT. V gene TRBV4-2 combines with J gene TRBJ2-2; the match to TRBD1 covers 7 bases. The junction had 4 bases not matched to a gene; V was cut back by 0 bases and J by 3 bases. Germline V gene data show CDR1 as LGHNA and CDR2 as YNFKEQ. The CDR3 is made up of 16 amino acids.

This chain links TRBV4-1 with TRBJ1-2; 8 positions match TRBD1. The V segment lost 2 bases and the J segment 1 base; nucleotides outside the gene matches: 6. This CDR3 is 16 amino acids long. The germline CDR1 and CDR2 sequences are MGHRA and YSYEKL. CDR3 sequence (DNA): TGCGCCAGCAGCCAACCACGGACAGGGCTTAACTATGGCTACACCTTC. Protein sequence: CASSQPRTGLNYGYTF.

V and J are TRBV27 and TRBJ2-6; 8 positions agree with TRBD1. The CDR3 runs 14 residues. Germline trimming cut 7 bases from V and 2 bases from J; bases unmatched to any gene: 1. CDR1 MNHEY and CDR2 SMNVEV come from the germline V gene (reference sequence). CDR3 region: CASTTGAGANVLTF. The CDR3 DNA is TGTGCCAGCACGACAGGGGCTGGGGCCAACGTCCTGACTTTC.

The genes are TRBV6-5 and TRBJ1-2, with 7 bases that match TRBD1. Trimming cost V 6 bases and J 4 bases; bases outside gene matches: 8. The CDR3 length is 14 residues. The germline V gene has CDR1 MNHEY and CDR2 SVGAGI. The CDR3 nucleotides read TGTGCCAGCAGGACCCGACAGGGTGGCTATGGCTACACCTTC. Its protein product is CASRTRQGGYGYTF.

V and J are TRBV6-5 and TRBJ1-2; 8 bases match TRBD1. V lost 5 bases and J lost 5; bases outside the gene matches: 7. Germline assignment: CDR1 MNHEY and CDR2 SVGAGI. This CDR3 spans 14 amino acids. The CDR3: CASSRTGPLYGYTF. CDR3 in DNA: TGTGCCAGCAGTCGGACAGGGCCTTTGTATGGCTACACCTTC.

The chain employs TRBV4-2 and TRBJ1-6; no definite D call. This CDR3 has 17 residues. Trimming took off 0 bases at V and 3 bases at J, with 12 bases between the two ends. The germline CDR1 and CDR2 sequences are LGHNA and YNFKEQ. The CDR3 spells CASSQDYAPRYNSPLHF. CDR3 sequence (DNA): TGTGCCAGCAGCCAAGATTACGCGCCCCGCTATAATTCACCCCTCCACTTT.

A remark on this clone: The sample has other DNA sequences that encode this CDR3 too. This rearrangement joins TRBV18 to TRBJ1-1; no clear D. Per the germline V gene, CDR1 is KGHSH and CDR2 is LQKENI. This CDR3 is 13 amino acids long. V lost 3 bases and J 5 bases, leaving 10 bases between the germline ends. The CDR3 spells CASSPRGGTEAFF. CDR3 DNA sequence: TGTGCCAGCTCACCCCGAGGAGGGACTGAAGCTTTCTTT.